A single sample is the source of the 8 T cell receptor beta chains below, sequenced in a study of a mutant IDH1 vaccine in newly diagnosed glioma. No cognate antigen is known for these TCRs. The sample's time point: week 23, last vaccination. The vaccine gave 300 ug of a 20-mer mutant IDH1 peptide subcutaneously per dose. Sequencing was performed with immunoSEQ multiplex PCR; in TCRdb, only in-frame clones are kept and a portion is missing. The sample shows 40,000 or so clones, about four fifths of them seen only once. The specimen was PBMCs, collected from a glioma patient whose treatment included an IDH1 peptide vaccine. The receptor source for this set is a woman aged 18 to 35 with glioma. Some clones in this sample may be carry-over from other donors' samples.

This rearrangement joins TRBV4-3 to TRBJ2-3, with 8 bases that match TRBD2. V shed 1 base, J shed 0 bases, and the junction held 0 bases outside the gene matches. The CDR3 is 15 amino acids. The germline CDR1 and CDR2 sequences are LGHNA and YSLEER. The CDR3 nucleotides are TGCGCCAGCAGCCAAGGACTAGCGAGCACAGATACGCAGTATTTT. Translated, it gives CASSQGLASTDTQYF.

The J gene is TRBJ2-7, the V gene TRBV6-1; D is unresolved. Germline CDR1 and CDR2: MNHNS and SASEGT. The CDR3 runs 12 residues. Trimming took 0 bases from V and 2 from J, leaving 2 bases between them. The CDR3 DNA sequence: TGTGCCAGCAGTGAAGCGACCTACGAGCAGTACTTC. Amino acid sequence: CASSEATYEQYF.

This clone occurred a few times. This rearrangement joins TRBV19 to TRBJ1-1; D perhaps matches TRBD1 (6 bases). There are 11 residues in the CDR3. CDR1 is LNHDA, CDR2 SQIVND, per germline (reference sequence). In DNA, the CDR3 is TGTGCAATAGGGGGTACTCATGAAGCTTTCTTT. Translated: CAIGGTHEAFF.

The rearrangement uses TRBV7-2 and TRBJ2-1; either TRBD1 or TRBD2 may supply D (5 bases each). Trimming took 3 bases from V and 8 from J, leaving 8 bases between them. The CDR3 is 12 residues long. The germline V gene encodes CDR1 SGHTA and CDR2 FQGNSA. The DNA of the CDR3 is TGTGCCAGCAGCTTCCGGGGCTATGAGCAGTTCTTC. This gives the protein CASSFRGYEQFF.

J is TRBJ1-3 and V is TRBV6-1, with D tentatively TRBD1 (5 bases). V was shortened by 2 bases and J by 4 bases, with 9 bases between the two germline ends. Germline V lookup: CDR1 MNHNS, CDR2 SASEGT. The CDR3 spans 14 residues. The CDR3 region is CASSELGHGNTIYF. In DNA, the CDR3 is TGTGCCAGCAGTGAATTAGGACACGGAAACACCATATATTTT.

The chain carries TRBV9 and TRBJ2-3; weak D call: TRBD2 (7 bases). Looked up from germline, CDR1 is SGDLS and CDR2 is YYNGEE. The length of the CDR3 is 18 residues. V shed 4 bases and J shed 3 bases, with 24 bases lying between them. CDR3 protein: CASSLEGHGRGATDTQYF. CDR3 bases: TGTGCCAGCAGCCTAGAGGGCCATGGGAGGGGGGCGACAGATACGCAGTATTTT.

The V gene is TRBV7-6, the J gene TRBJ2-2, with D unresolved. From germline, CDR1 is SGHVS and CDR2 FNYEAQ. The CDR3 sequence is 13 residues long. V was trimmed by 5 bases and J by 6 bases, leaving 10 bases between them. DNA for the CDR3: TGTGCCAGCAGCCCCTTGGACCCCGGGGAGCTGTTTTTT. It codes for CASSPLDPGELFF.

This rearrangement joins TRBV5-1 to TRBJ2-1; the D gene is possibly TRBD2 (5 bases). The CDR3 contains 13 residues. V was pared by 2 bases and J by 8 bases, with 11 bases between. Germline CDR1 and CDR2: SGHRS and YFSETQ. CDR3 DNA sequence: TGCGCCAGCAGCTTTTCCGAGGGCGATGAGCAGTTCTTC. It encodes CASSFSEGDEQFF.